Below are 13 T cell receptor beta chains sequenced from a single sample in a study of T cell changes during pregnancy in multiple sclerosis. Produced via immunoSEQ multiplex PCR; TCRdb's table is partial and in-frame only. This table holds 40,000 or so clones, roughly 91% found once. This material consisted of CD8+ T cells from peripheral blood mononuclear cells, taken in the first trimester of pregnancy. These receptors originate from a female donor with multiple sclerosis, enrolled in a pregnancy study.

This clone was found once. The chain carries TRBV7-6 and TRBJ2-1; D perhaps matches TRBD2 (6 bases). The CDR3 spans 15 residues. CDR1 SGHVS and CDR2 FNYEAQ come from the germline V gene. V dropped 0 bases and J dropped 10 bases, with 16 bases sitting between them. The CDR3 coding sequence is TGTGCCAGCAGCTTAGCGCGGGGCCCGGCGGGAGAGCAGTTCTTC. Translating gives CASSLARGPAGEQFF.

J is TRBJ2-1 and V is TRBV6-4, with unresolved D. Per the germline V gene, CDR1 is MRHNA and CDR2 is SNTAGT. The CDR3 loop spans 13 amino acids. Trimming cost V 0 bases and J 10 bases, with 10 bases left between them. CDR3 region: CASSDSESSEQFF. The CDR3 region has the DNA TGTGCCAGCAGTGACTCGGAGTCCTCCGAGCAGTTCTTC.

This chain uses TRBV5-5 with TRBJ1-4; tentatively, D is TRBD1 (5 bases). V was pared by 4 bases and J by 8 bases, with 15 bases between. The CDR3 is 14 amino acids. The germline CDR1 and CDR2 sequences are SGHKS and YYEKEE (reference sequence). This CDR3 reads CASSLPQGGEKLFF. The CDR3 nucleotides are TGTGCCAGCAGCCTACCCCAGGGTGGCGAAAAACTGTTTTTT.

V and J are TRBV11-2 and TRBJ2-3; 11 bases align to TRBD2. This CDR3 comprises 17 residues. V lost 0 bases and J lost 3; bases outside the gene matches: 5. Per germline, CDR1 SGHAT and CDR2 FQNNGV. CDR3 DNA sequence: TGTGCCAGCAGCTTAGAACTAGCGGGAGAGATTACAGATACGCAGTATTTT. Protein: CASSLELAGEITDTQYF.

The J gene is TRBJ1-4, the V gene TRBV5-6; possible D gene TRBD1, 6 bases. CDR3 size: 16 residues. CDR1 is SGHDT and CDR2 is YYEEEE in the germline V gene. V lost 3 bases, J lost 6 bases, and 18 bases lay in between. The DNA for the CDR3 is TGTGCCAGCAGCTCAATATACAGGGTAGATGATGAAAAACTGTTTTTT. Its translation is CASSSIYRVDDEKLFF.

The chain links TRBV13 to TRBJ2-7, with 8 bases fitting TRBD2. The CDR3 runs to 16 residues. The V segment lost 6 bases and the J segment 3 bases; nucleotides outside the gene matches: 13. Germline-derived CDR1 and CDR2 are PRHDT and FYEKMQ (reference sequence). CDR3 sequence (DNA): TGTGCCAGCAGGAAGATAAGCGGGAGAATAGGCTACGAGCAGTACTTC. It codes for CASRKISGRIGYEQYF. The variable domain in full, with the rest retrieved from reference TRBV13 and TRBJ2-7, is AAGVIQSPRHLIKEKRETATLKCYPIPRHDTVYWYQQGPGQDPQFLISFYEKMQSDKGSIPDRFSAQQFSDYHSELNMSSLELGDSALYFCASRKISGRIGYEQYFGPGTRLTVT.

This clone was detected a few times. V is TRBV4-1 and J is TRBJ1-3; possible D gene TRBD1, 6 bases. Trimming removed 1 base at V and 2 bases at J, with 9 bases between. Germline V lookup: CDR1 MGHRA, CDR2 YSYEKL. This CDR3 spans 15 amino acids. The CDR3 is CASSQGTVAGNTIYF. CDR3 nucleotides: TGCGCCAGCAGCCAAGGGACAGTAGCTGGAAACACCATATATTTT.

This chain uses TRBV4-2 with TRBJ2-2, with a weak D call TRBD2 (6 bases). CDR3 length: 14 residues. Germline V gives CDR1 LGHNA, CDR2 YNFKEQ. Trimming removed 7 bases at V and 5 bases at J, with 14 bases between. The CDR3 nucleotides read TGTGCCAGCACGGCTAGCGTGGAGACCGGGGAGCTGTTTTTT. This sequence encodes CASTASVETGELFF.

The chain couples TRBV19 to TRBJ2-1; 9 nucleotides align to TRBD2. The CDR3 totals 19 residues. J lost 4 bases, V lost 0 bases, and 13 bases had no gene match. Germline CDR1 reads LNHDA; CDR2 reads SQIVND (reference sequence). In nucleotides, the CDR3 is TGTGCCAGTAGTATAGATACCCCCCGGGCGGGGGGGCTGTACAATGAGCAGTTCTTC. Its translation: CASSIDTPRAGGLYNEQFF.

This sequence joins TRBV15 and TRBJ1-1; D may be TRBD1 (6 bases). CDR3 length: 16 amino acids. V was clipped by 0 bases and J by 1 base, with 12 bases between them. Germline V gives CDR1 LNHNV, CDR2 YYDKDF (reference sequence). CDR3 nucleotide sequence: TGTGCCACCAGCAGAGAGGGGGGGGCAGAGAACACTGAAGCTTTCTTT. Its translation: CATSREGGAENTEAFF.

The CDR3 DNA sequence: TGTGCCTCCGATGAGGGAGGGTATGGCTACACCTTC. Translation: CASDEGGYGYTF. This chain joins TRBV10-3 and TRBJ1-2; D is undetermined. Germline V gives CDR1 ENHRY, CDR2 SYGVKD. This CDR3 spans 12 amino acids. V gave up 11 bases and J gave up 5 bases, with 15 bases separating them.

This chain connects TRBV2 to TRBJ1-1, with D perhaps matching TRBD1 (6 bases). CDR1 and CDR2 (germline): SNHLY, FYNNEI. This CDR3 has 15 amino acids. V lost 3 bases and J 1 base, leaving 12 bases between the germline ends. The CDR3 nucleotides read TGTGCCAGCAGTGATGGATGGACAGCGAACACTGAAGCTTTCTTT. Encoded protein: CASSDGWTANTEAFF.

The sample holds one count of this clone. The CDR3 sequence: CASSLVLGQTEQYF. The DNA of the CDR3 is TGTGCCAGCAGCTTAGTTCTGGGGCAAACCGAGCAGTACTTC. This chain joins TRBV7-9 and TRBJ2-7, with D perhaps TRBD1 (5 bases). This CDR3 is 14 amino acids long. From germline, CDR1 is SEHNR and CDR2 FQNEAQ (reference sequence). V lost 1 base to trimming and J lost 6 bases, with 13 bases between them.